This TCR beta chain was sequenced in a study of cytomegalovirus exposure and HLA in healthy donors (dated by TCRdb to about 2017). About the study as a whole: According to a later analysis, one platform produced both the 120 validation repertoires and the 666 repertoires of the first cohort. The study was designed to test whether signatures of past pathogen exposure could be identified by cataloging public T cell receptors. To predict cytomegalovirus infection status, the study brought together high-throughput TCR immunosequencing, statistical association of individual TCRs with disease status, and machine learning. Along with the roughly 670-subject first cohort, a separate validation cohort of about 110 different subjects was used.

On this clone: Its antigen is currently not known. Base quality data are lacking; no much larger clone is found one base away.

The donors belonged to the validation cohort of over a hundred subjects, which was separate from the approximately 700-subject first cohort. Broad study findings and their caveats: Subsequent analysis determined that TCRs grouped into clusters in the first cohort also showed a tendency toward co-occurrence across the roughly 110 validation repertoires, and 85% to 95% of cluster scores exceeded 0. All 120 or so repertoires were used to score co-occurrence in the validation cohort in a later analysis, because that analysis had no HLA typing for the cohort. Most TCR sequences were observed very rarely across donors, whereas some public TCRs were present in many individuals. The study listed 164 TCR beta chains as associated with cytomegalovirus. A few of the identified cytomegalovirus-associated TCR beta chains were confirmed in vitro to be specific for cytomegalovirus antigens. The authors suggested that the approach could potentially be generalized to other disease states and immunological phenotypes. The classifier was reported to diagnose cytomegalovirus status with high specificity and sensitivity in both the original cohort and the validation cohort.

Library method: the immunoSEQ multiplex PCR assay. On the study's bioinformatics: A statistical classification framework was developed to diagnose cytomegalovirus status using the catalog of TCR beta chain sequences. TCRdb provides this immuneACCESS table in a form limited to in-frame rearrangements. Some clones are lacking; in checked studies, under half of them reflect an unresolved V gene, and why the rest are absent is not known. V, J and clone size derive from that table, while D and trimming were established from the DNA sequence. Within this sample are about 110,000 clones, with about 85% of them counted one time only. In total, the top ten clones hold roughly 3% of the sample. The TCR sequence derives from a woman between 18 and 29 years old in good health and CMV-seronegative. The sample comprised PBMCs.

The nucleotide sequence reads as follows: TGTGCCAGCAGCGAAGGGACAGGGGGCTTTGGCTACACCTTC. Translated, this is CASSEGTGGFGYTF. Recombination connected TRBV9 to TRBJ1-2, and TRBD1 matches 12 of the central bases. In the germline V gene, CDR1 corresponds to SGDLS and CDR2 to YYNGEE. From the cysteine through the phenylalanine, the CDR3 covers 14 amino acids. Left in the record is the CDR3 DNA by itself, 42 bases read in frame from the first base. The germline V end is reduced by 3 bases and the J end by 7 bases; junction bases left unmatched: 4.